The 18 T cell receptor beta chains presented below share a single source sample, sequenced in a study of shared clonotypes between healthy human individuals. Libraries were prepared by immunoSEQ multiplex PCR; TCRdb keeps only in-frame clonotypes and omits some of them. Counted here are about 1.9 million clones, over 85% occurring once; the ten biggest clones make up about 1.7%. The naive CD8 subset, CD45RO-negative cells positively selected for CCR7, excluded terminally differentiated effector memory CD45RA+ cells. The sequenced material came from naive CD8+ T cells from PBMCs. Receptor source: a man in his late teens or twenties in good health. Some clones in this sample may be carry-over from other donors' samples.

The CDR3 bases are TGTGCCAGCAGCTTGTCACTGGGTGGTCGCACTGAAGCTTTCTTT. Protein sequence: CASSLSLGGRTEAFF. The V gene is TRBV5-4, the J gene TRBJ1-1; D remains ambiguous. V lost 1 base, J lost 4 bases, and 14 bases lay in between. The CDR3 spans 15 residues. CDR1 and CDR2 from the germline V gene are SGHNT and YYREEE (reference sequence).

The rearrangement links TRBV7-2 to TRBJ2-5; 7 bases align to TRBD2. V shed 0 bases, J shed 9 bases, and the junction held 13 bases outside the gene matches. This CDR3 is 16 amino acids long. Germline CDR1 is SGHTA and CDR2 is FQGNSA. CDR3 sequence: CASSLASGRGRRSQYF. DNA of the CDR3: TGTGCCAGCAGCTTAGCCTCTGGGCGCGGGAGAAGGTCCCAGTACTTC.

The V gene is TRBV7-6, the J gene TRBJ2-7; maybe TRBD1 (6 bases). Germline CDR1 is SGHVS and CDR2 is FNYEAQ. The CDR3 has 15 amino acids. V was shortened by 1 base and J by 2 bases, with 12 bases between the two germline ends. The chain's CDR3 is CASSLGWGLTYEQYF. The CDR3 nucleotides are TGTGCCAGCAGCTTAGGTTGGGGGCTGACCTACGAGCAGTACTTC. The full variable domain, completed using reference TRBV7-6 and TRBJ2-7, is GAGVSQSPRYKVTKRGQDVALRCDPISGHVSLYWYRQALGQGPEFLTYFNYEAQQDKSGLPNDRFSAERPEGSISTLTIQRTEQRDSAMYRCASSLGWGLTYEQYFGPGTRLTVT.

The genes are TRBV9 and TRBJ2-7; possible D gene TRBD1, 5 bases. The V end lost 0 bases, the J end lost 6 bases, and 13 bases lay between the germline ends. The V gene's germline CDR1 is SGDLS and CDR2 YYNGEE. The CDR3 covers 14 residues. CDR3 coding DNA: TGTGCCAGCAGCGTAGTGGCAGGGCGGCGCGAGCAGTACTTC. This gives the protein CASSVVAGRREQYF.

V gene TRBV30 combines with J gene TRBJ1-5; 10 nucleotides line up with TRBD1. The CDR3 runs to 19 residues. The germline gives CDR1 GTSNPN, CDR2 SVGIG (reference sequence). After removal of 3 bases from V and 0 bases from J, the junction contained 14 bases not matched to a gene. The CDR3 coding sequence is TGTGCCTGGAGCGATATCCGGGACAGGGGCCGTTATAGCAATCAGCCCCAGCATTTT. Translation gives CAWSDIRDRGRYSNQPQHF. The full variable domain, rest sourced from reference TRBV30 and TRBJ1-5, is SQTIHQWPATLVQPVGSPLSLECTVEGTSNPNLYWYRQAAGRGLQLLFYSVGIGQISSEVPQNLSASRPQDRQFILSSKKLLLSDSGFYLCAWSDIRDRGRYSNQPQHFGDGTRLSIL.

V usage is TRBV27 and J usage is TRBJ2-2; maybe TRBD2 (6 bases). Germline V gene data show CDR1 as MNHEY and CDR2 as SMNVEV (reference sequence). This CDR3 is built from 14 residues. V gave up 5 bases and J gave up 5 bases, with 12 bases separating them. The DNA of the CDR3 is TGTGCCAGCAGTCACGGGAGTCGGACCGGGGAGCTGTTTTTT. The encoded protein is CASSHGSRTGELFF.

The CDR3, as DNA: TGCGCCAGCAGCCAAGCGGTGACAGGGTACACTGAAGCTTTCTTT. This gives the protein CASSQAVTGYTEAFF. V gene TRBV4-3 combines with J gene TRBJ1-1, with 7 bases aligning to TRBD1. The CDR3 loop spans 15 amino acids. With 1 base clipped from V and 3 bases from J, the junction kept 5 bases outside the gene matches. The germline V gene has CDR1 LGHNA and CDR2 YSLEER.

The chain combines TRBV27 with TRBJ2-7, with 7 bases that match TRBD1. This CDR3 comprises 15 residues. V lost 6 bases, J lost 7 bases, and 15 bases stayed unmatched. The germline gives CDR1 MNHEY, CDR2 SMNVEV (reference sequence). For the CDR3, the DNA is TGTGCCAGCAGAGAGACAGGGCTTTATCCGGGTGAGCAGTACTTC. Translated: CASRETGLYPGEQYF.

V gene TRBV6-6 combines with J gene TRBJ1-1, with TRBD1 matching over 8 bases. V shed 1 base, J shed 1 base, and the junction held 2 bases outside the gene matches. Germline assignment: CDR1 MNHNY and CDR2 SVGAGI (reference sequence). The CDR3 extends over 15 amino acids. The CDR3 is CASSYFGTGNTEAFF. The CDR3 DNA sequence: TGTGCCAGCAGTTACTTCGGGACAGGGAACACTGAAGCTTTCTTT.

The rearrangement uses TRBV19 and TRBJ2-3; TRBD2 might be the D (5 bases). Germline V CDR1 and CDR2: LNHDA, SQIVND (reference sequence). There are 14 residues in the CDR3. V lost 5 bases, J lost 3 bases, and 12 bases lay in between. The CDR3 loop reads CASSSRVGTDTQYF. Here the CDR3 DNA reads TGTGCCAGTAGTTCGAGGGTGGGGACAGATACGCAGTATTTT.

This rearrangement joins TRBV4-2 to TRBJ2-7; D might be TRBD2 (5 bases). In germline, CDR1 is LGHNA, CDR2 YNFKEQ. This CDR3 has 17 residues. Trimming removed 0 bases at V and 3 bases at J, with 18 bases between. The CDR3 spells CASSQDHLALIFYEQYF. The CDR3 DNA reads as TGTGCCAGCAGCCAAGATCACCTAGCTCTAATATTCTACGAGCAGTACTTC.

The J gene is TRBJ2-3, the V gene TRBV13, with 12 bases fitting TRBD2. Germline V lookup: CDR1 PRHDT, CDR2 FYEKMQ (reference sequence). This CDR3 has 20 residues. V lost 2 bases to trimming and J lost 5 bases; unmatched junction nucleotides: 17. The CDR3: CASSLFPGRLAGENLDTQYF. The CDR3 DNA reads as TGTGCCAGCAGCTTATTCCCAGGGCGACTAGCGGGAGAGAATTTAGATACGCAGTATTTT. The complete variable domain, with remaining parts taken from reference TRBV13 and TRBJ2-3, reads AAGVIQSPRHLIKEKRETATLKCYPIPRHDTVYWYQQGPGQDPQFLISFYEKMQSDKGSIPDRFSAQQFSDYHSELNMSSLELGDSALYFCASSLFPGRLAGENLDTQYFGPGTRLTVL.

Regarding this clone: Other nucleotide sequences in the sample specify the same CDR3. The chain couples TRBV28 to TRBJ2-7, with TRBD2 matching 11 bases. CDR1 and CDR2 from the germline V gene are MDHEN and SYDVKM. Germline trimming cut 1 base from V and 2 bases from J; bases unmatched to any gene: 1. The CDR3 is made up of 15 amino acids. The CDR3 protein is CASSLLLAGAYEQYF. The DNA for the CDR3 is TGTGCCAGCAGTTTATTACTAGCGGGGGCCTACGAGCAGTACTTC.

The J gene is TRBJ2-2, the V gene TRBV7-2, with 8 bases matching TRBD1. V shed 2 bases, J shed 4 bases, and the junction held 9 bases outside the gene matches. Germline CDR1 and CDR2: SGHTA and FQGNSA. This CDR3 comprises 17 residues. As DNA, the CDR3 is TGTGCCAGCAGCTTATGGCGGACAGGGTTGTTCACCGGGGAGCTGTTTTTT. It specifies CASSLWRTGLFTGELFF.

The chain combines TRBV25-1 with TRBJ2-1, with no clear D. The CDR3 has 11 residues. V lost 3 bases to trimming and J lost 10 bases, with 7 bases between them. Germline CDR1 is MGHDK and CDR2 is SYGVNS. As DNA, the CDR3 is TGTGCCAGCAGTGACATAAGAGAGCAGTTCTTC. Its translation: CASSDIREQFF.

This rearrangement joins TRBV19 to TRBJ1-5; D is undetermined. The CDR3 contains 16 residues. The germline CDR1 and CDR2 sequences are LNHDA and SQIVND (reference sequence). V lost 2 bases and J 0 bases, leaving 11 bases between the germline ends. CDR3 residues: CASSIPSLYSNQPQHF. The CDR3 DNA reads as TGTGCCAGTAGTATACCTTCCCTCTATAGCAATCAGCCCCAGCATTTT.

This sequence joins TRBV21-1 and TRBJ1-3. TRBV21-1 is shown as a pseudogene. This CDR3 is 17 amino acids long. The DNA of the CDR3 is TGTGCCAGCAGCACCCAGAGTGAGGAAATCGGTGGAAACACCATATATTTT. Translating it yields CASSTQSEEIGGNTIYF.

CDR3 coding DNA: TGTGCCATCAGTGAGTCTCCTAGCGGGAGATCTACCGGGGAGCTGTTTTTT. This codes for CAISESPSGRSTGELFF. This sequence joins TRBV10-3 and TRBJ2-2; 10 bases align to TRBD2. Germline CDR1 is ENHRY and CDR2 is SYGVKD. CDR3 length: 17 amino acids. Unmatched junction bases numbered 6, after V lost 0 bases and J lost 5 bases.